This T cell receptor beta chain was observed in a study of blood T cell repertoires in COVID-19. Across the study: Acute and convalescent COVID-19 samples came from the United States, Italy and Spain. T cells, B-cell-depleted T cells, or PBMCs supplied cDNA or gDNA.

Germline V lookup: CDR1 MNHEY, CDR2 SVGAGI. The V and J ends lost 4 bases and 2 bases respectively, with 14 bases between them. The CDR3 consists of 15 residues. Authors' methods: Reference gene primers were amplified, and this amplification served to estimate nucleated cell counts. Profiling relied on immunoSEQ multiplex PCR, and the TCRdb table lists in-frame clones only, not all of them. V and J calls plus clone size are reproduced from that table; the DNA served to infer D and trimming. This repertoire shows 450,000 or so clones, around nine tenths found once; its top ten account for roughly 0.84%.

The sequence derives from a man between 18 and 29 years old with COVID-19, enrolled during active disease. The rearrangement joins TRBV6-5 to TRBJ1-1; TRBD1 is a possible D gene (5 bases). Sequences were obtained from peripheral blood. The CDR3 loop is CASSWSLQDNTEAFF. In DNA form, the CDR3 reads TGTGCCAGCAGTTGGTCACTACAGGATAACACTGAAGCTTTCTTT.